This is a list of T cell receptor beta chains from one sample in a study of T cells after yellow fever vaccination. TCRdb called the 5' RACE reads again in MiXCR, with one record for every CDR3 protein. The data show about 13,000 distinct CDR3 sequences, 4.5% to 6% seen once. Here the sequenced sample was PBMCs, either bulk or a sorted T-cell subset (CD4+, CD8+, memory, or dextramer-sorted; not recorded which), taken 45 days after the yellow fever booster vaccination. All receptors derive from a man younger than 45 who received the YFV17D yellow fever vaccine. CDR3s include the opening cysteine and the closing phenylalanine or tryptophan. The D gene is left open where the match is weak. Not every row has a clone size; where given, it reads once, few, many or a size class.

>many|TRBJ2-1|TRBV12-3/TRBV12-4|TRBD2
TGTGCCAGCAGTGGGACTAGCGGCTACAATGAGCAGTTCTTC
CASSGTSGYNEQFF
>many|TRBJ2-1|TRBV15|TRBD1
TGTGCCACCAGCAGAGGCGTGCCGGGACAGGGATCGCCTTACAATGAGCAGTTCTTC
CATSRGVPGQGSPYNEQFF
>many|TRBJ2-7|TRBV6-1|TRBD2
TGTGCCAGCAGGAGAGCGGGAGGGCCTGGGGACTACGAGCAGTACTTC
CASRRAGGPGDYEQYF
>many|TRBJ2-1|TRBV20-1|TRBD2
TGCAGTGCTACGGGGACTAGCGGGAGGGTAACCTACAATGAGCAGTTCTTC
CSATGTSGRVTYNEQFF
>many|TRBJ2-1|TRBV12-5|-
TGTGCTAGTGGTTTGATTCAGGTGCTGGGCTCGGAGAACAATGAGCAGTTCTTC
CASGLIQVLGSENNEQFF
>many|TRBJ1-1|TRBV29-1|-
TGCAGCGTTGTGGGTCGAGGTAGCACTGAAGCTTTCTTT
CSVVGRGSTEAFF
>many|TRBJ1-2|TRBV7-9|-
TGTGCCAGCAGCAGACCCGAGGGTCATGGCTACACCTTC
CASSRPEGHGYTF
>many|TRBJ2-7|TRBV5-6|-
TGTGCCAGCAGCTTCAGCTACTACGAGCAGTACTTC
CASSFSYYEQYF
>many|TRBJ1-1|TRBV19|-
TGTGCCAGTAGCCCACAAGGCGAAGCTTTCTTT
CASSPQGEAFF
>many|TRBJ2-7|TRBV7-9|TRBD1
TGTGCCAGCCGACAGGGCTCCTACGAGCAGTACTTC
CASRQGSYEQYF
>many|TRBJ2-1|TRBV20-1|-
TGCAGTGCTGGCCGAAGCCTCTCCTACAATGAGCAGTTCTTC
CSAGRSLSYNEQFF
>many|TRBJ2-4|TRBV6-4|TRBD1
TGTGCCAGCAAGCAGACAGGGGGAATCACGGGACGTTCCAAAAACATTCAGTACTTC
CASKQTGGITGRSKNIQYF
>many|TRBJ2-3|TRBV7-6|-
TGTGCCAGCAGCTTAGCGGAGGGCACAGATACGCAGTATTTT
CASSLAEGTDTQYF
>-|TRBJ2-3|TRBV12-3/TRBV12-4|TRBD2
TGTGCCTTCACCCGTCCGTTGGTAGCGGGGTTGAGCCCAGATACGCAGTATTTT
CAFTRPLVAGLSPDTQYF
>many|TRBJ2-2|TRBV20-1|-
TGCAGTGCCTGGGACCGGGAACACGGGGAGCTGTTTTTT
CSAWDREHGELFF
>many|TRBJ2-5|TRBV5-1|-
TGCGCCAGCAGCCCCGGGATCGTTGGTGTAGCGGAGGGAGAGACCCAGTACTTC
CASSPGIVGVAEGETQYF